This passage covers 13 T cell receptor beta chains from one sample sequenced in a study of CD8+CD57+ T cells in acquired aplastic anemia. Only patients with CD8+CD57+ cell expansion on flow cytometry were chosen for sequencing. Profiling that covered TCR beta VDJ and CDR3 relied on genomic DNA as its template. Each CDR3 protein is one row after TCRdb ran MiXCR on the reads. The sample lists approximately 190,000 distinct CDR3 sequences; approximately 50% were seen once. The sequenced material came from sorted CD4+, CD8+, or CD8+CD57+ T cells (not recorded which) from PBMCs. Receptors originate from a human donor with aplastic anemia.

The J gene is TRBJ2-7, the V gene TRBV9; 7 bases map to TRBD1. This CDR3 spans 15 amino acids. With V trimmed by 0 bases and J by 4 bases, 7 bases remained unmatched. Germline V gene lookup returns CDR1 SGDLS and CDR2 YYNGEE. The CDR3, as DNA: TGTGCCAGCAGCGTAGGGGTAGGGGGCGTTTACGAGCAGTACTTC. It encodes CASSVGVGGVYEQYF. Based on the CDR3 plus reference TRBV9 and TRBJ2-7, the full variable domain is DSGVTQTPKHLITATGQRVTLRCSPRSGDLSVYWYQQSLDQGLQFLIQYYNGEERAKGNILERFSAQQFPDLHSELNLSSLELGDSALYFCASSVGVGGVYEQYFGPGTRLTVT.

In the case of this clonotype: The junction shows a germline mismatch at one end, possibly a read error. The V gene is TRBV24-1, the J gene TRBJ2-2, with D unclear. CDR1 and CDR2 from the germline V gene are KGHDR and SFDVKD. The CDR3 extends over 15 amino acids. As DNA, the CDR3 is TGTGCCAGCAGTGACTCTGGCAGGAACACCGGGGAGCTGTTTTTT. It encodes CASSDSGRNTGELFF.

This clonotype has more than one count but fewer than ten. This sequence joins TRBV3-1 and TRBJ2-7; 12 positions match TRBD2. After removal of 0 bases from V and 4 bases from J, the junction contained 7 bases not matched to a gene. The CDR3 totals 17 residues. Germline CDR1 LGHDT, CDR2 YNNKEL (reference sequence). This CDR3 reads CASSQETRLAGVYEQYF. CDR3 nucleotides: TGTGCCAGCAGCCAAGAAACCCGACTAGCGGGAGTGTACGAGCAGTACTTC.

This clonotype showed up many times. J is TRBJ2-7 and V is TRBV20-1, with D tentatively TRBD1 or TRBD2 (6 bases each). CDR3 size: 14 residues. The germline V gene encodes CDR1 DFQATT and CDR2 SNEGSKA (reference sequence). The V gene lost 5 bases and the J gene lost 5 bases, with 19 bases spanning the gap. CDR3 nucleotides: TGCAGTGCTGGAAGGAGGGGGGCAGTGGACGAGCAGTACTTC. The encoded protein is CSAGRRGAVDEQYF.

The rearrangement joins TRBV19 to TRBJ2-7, with TRBD1 identical over 7 bases. The length of the CDR3 is 14 residues. V gave up 7 bases and J gave up 2 bases; unmatched junction bases: 8. Per germline, CDR1 LNHDA and CDR2 SQIVND (reference sequence). Here the CDR3 reads CASTTGVWTYEQYF. The CDR3 DNA reads TGTGCCAGTACCACAGGGGTTTGGACCTACGAGCAGTACTTC.

With respect to this clonotype: A much bigger clone sits one base away, suggesting this may be a read error. The chain employs TRBV18 and TRBJ2-7; D not resolved. V lost 5 bases, J lost 3 bases, and 8 bases lay in between. The CDR3 totals 12 residues. Germline lookup yields CDR1 KGHSH and CDR2 LQKENI. CDR3 nucleotide sequence: TGTGCCAGCTCAAAGGACGGCTACGAGCAGTACTTC. It specifies CASSKDGYEQYF.

The table lists this clonotype with many counts. CDR3 in DNA: TGCAGCGTCGGCAACCCGATGAACACTGAAGCTTTCTTT. Its translation: CSVGNPMNTEAFF. The rearrangement joins TRBV29-1 to TRBJ1-1; D remains ambiguous. V lost 6 bases and J 0 bases, leaving 11 bases between the germline ends. The germline gives CDR1 SQVTM, CDR2 ANQGSEA. The CDR3 totals 13 residues.

The chain carries TRBV4-2 and TRBJ2-1; 12 bases line up with TRBD2. The V and J ends lost 9 bases and 4 bases, in that order; junction bases with no gene match: 10. The CDR3 sequence is 16 residues long. Germline V gives CDR1 LGHNA, CDR2 YNFKEQ. The CDR3 DNA reads as TGTGCCAGTAGTATAGGTACTAGCGGGGGGTACAATGAGCAGTTCTTC. Protein: CASSIGTSGGYNEQFF.

Of note for this clonotype: Just one base apart from a much larger clone, this may be a read error. The chain links TRBV5-1 to TRBJ2-5; D unresolved. The CDR3 has 13 residues. From germline, CDR1 is SGHRS and CDR2 YFSETQ. V was cut by 4 bases and J by 11 bases, with 18 bases left in between. The CDR3 DNA reads TGCGCCAGCAGCATCTTAGGGCACAATGAGCAGTACTTC. This codes for CASSILGHNEQYF.

Here the CDR3 reads CASSPLPYNEQFF. The CDR3 bases are TGTGCCAGCTCACCACTCCCCTACAATGAGCAGTTCTTC. The gene calls are TRBV18 and TRBJ2-1; no reliable D call. CDR3 size: 13 residues. Trimming stripped 1 base from V and 2 bases from J, with 3 bases between. CDR1 and CDR2 (germline): KGHSH, LQKENI. Looking up the rest from reference TRBV18 and TRBJ2-1 gives the full variable domain: NAGVMQNPRHLVRRRGQEARLRCSPMKGHSHVYWYRQLPEEGLKFMVYLQKENIIDESGMPKERFSAEFPKEGPSILRIQQVVRGDSAAYFCASSPLPYNEQFFGPGTRLTVL.

This clonotype was detected many times. V usage is TRBV11-2 and J usage is TRBJ2-5; TRBD2 matches 12 bases. This CDR3 region has 16 residues. The J segment lost 4 bases and the V segment lost 1 base, leaving 4 bases of the junction unmatched. CDR1 and CDR2 (germline): SGHAT, FQNNGV. The CDR3 nucleotides are TGTGCCAGCAGCTTAGTACTAGCGGGAGGCGGAGAGACCCAGTACTTC. Its translation is CASSLVLAGGGETQYF. Full variable domain (remainder filled in from reference TRBV11-2 and TRBJ2-5): EAGVAQSPRYKIIEKRQSVAFWCNPISGHATLYWYQQILGQGPKLLIQFQNNGVVDDSQLPKDRFSAERLKGVDSTLKIQPAKLEDSAVYLCASSLVLAGGGETQYFGPGTRLLVL.

In its sample, this clonotype was seen once. The chain carries TRBV2 and TRBJ2-3, with a tentative D call TRBD2 (6 bases). The germline CDR1 and CDR2 sequences are SNHLY and FYNNEI. The CDR3 covers 15 residues. V gave up 1 base and J gave up 6 bases, with 14 bases separating them. The CDR3 bases are TGTGCCAGCAGTGAAGAGACCAACGGGAGTGATACGCAGTATTTT. This translates into CASSEETNGSDTQYF.

The chain has TRBV29-1 and TRBJ2-1; D remains ambiguous. Between the trimmed V and J ends, which lost 1 base and 8 bases, there was a span of 12 bases. Germline-derived CDR1 and CDR2 are SQVTM and ANQGSEA. This CDR3 region has 13 residues. CDR3 DNA: TGCAGCGTTGAAGGCCTCATTAGATATGAGCAGTTCTTC. Its translation: CSVEGLIRYEQFF.